A selection of T cell receptor beta chains follows, all from one sample in a study of blood T cell repertoires in COVID-19. The repertoire was sequenced with immunoSEQ multiplex PCR; TCRdb's copy has only in-frame clones and lacks some. In the table there are 98,000 or so clones, about nine tenths of which are singletons. Sequences were obtained from peripheral blood. Every receptor here comes from a man in his fifties or sixties with acute or convalescent COVID-19. The CDR3 runs from the conserved cysteine through the conserved F or W. The order of the fields is V gene, D gene, J gene, clone size, CDR3 DNA, CDR3 protein. A D gene is named only where the DNA matches it firmly. Clone size, where shown, is once, few, many, or a class for clones that have expanded.

v_gene: TRBV25-1
d_gene: NA
j_gene: TRBJ2-3
abundance: NA
CDR3nt: TGTGCCAGCAGTGACGGCGGACAGTCTAACACAGATACGCAGTATTTT
CDR3aa: CASSDGGQSNTDTQYF

v_gene: TRBV9
d_gene: TRBD2
j_gene: TRBJ2-1
abundance: NA
CDR3nt: TGTGCCAGCAGCGTCACTAGCGGGACCGTTTACAATGAGCAGTTCTTC
CDR3aa: CASSVTSGTVYNEQFF

v_gene: TRBV28
d_gene: NA
j_gene: TRBJ2-7
abundance: NA
CDR3nt: TGTGCCAGCAGTTCTTATATGGAGCAGTACTTC
CDR3aa: CASSSYMEQYF

v_gene: TRBV15
d_gene: TRBD2
j_gene: TRBJ2-1
abundance: NA
CDR3nt: TGTGCCACCAGCTCTAGATGGATAGCGGGACTGAGCTCCTACAATGAGCAGTTCTTC
CDR3aa: CATSSRWIAGLSSYNEQFF

v_gene: TRBV7-9
d_gene: NA
j_gene: TRBJ2-5
abundance: NA
CDR3nt: TGTGCCAGCAGCTTACCCGGGACTGAAGAGACCCAGTACTTC
CDR3aa: CASSLPGTEETQYF

v_gene: TRBV6-5
d_gene: TRBD2
j_gene: TRBJ2-1
abundance: NA
CDR3nt: TGTGCCAGCAGAGCCAGCGGGATCTCCTACAATGAGCAGTTCTTC
CDR3aa: CASRASGISYNEQFF

v_gene: TRBV5-1
d_gene: NA
j_gene: TRBJ2-7
abundance: NA
CDR3nt: TGCGCCAGCAGCGTGAACAGGGATAGCTCCTACGAGCAGTACTTC
CDR3aa: CASSVNRDSSYEQYF

v_gene: TRBV19
d_gene: TRBD1
j_gene: TRBJ2-3
abundance: NA
CDR3nt: TGTGCCAGTAGTAGCCGGACAGGCCCAGATACGCAGTATTTT
CDR3aa: CASSSRTGPDTQYF

v_gene: TRBV28
d_gene: TRBD2
j_gene: TRBJ2-3
abundance: NA
CDR3nt: TGTGCCAGCAGTTTCCAGCGGGAGTCAGATACGCAGTATTTT
CDR3aa: CASSFQRESDTQYF

v_gene: TRBV19
d_gene: NA
j_gene: TRBJ2-7
abundance: NA
CDR3nt: TGTGCCAGTAGTATCAGGGTAACCTACGAGCAGTACTTC
CDR3aa: CASSIRVTYEQYF

v_gene: TRBV23-1
d_gene: TRBD2
j_gene: TRBJ2-7
abundance: NA
CDR3nt: TGCGCCAGCAGTCAATCTGGGACTAGCGGACACCCCCCCCCGGAGCAGTACTTC
CDR3aa: CASSQSGTSGHPPPEQYF

v_gene: TRBV6-5
d_gene: NA
j_gene: TRBJ2-7
abundance: NA
CDR3nt: TGTGCCAGCAGTTACAAACGGGGTAGCTCCTACGAGCAGTACTTC
CDR3aa: CASSYKRGSSYEQYF

v_gene: TRBV10-3
d_gene: TRBD2
j_gene: TRBJ2-2
abundance: NA
CDR3nt: TGTGCCATCAGAAAGAGGACTAGCGGGGACGGGGAGCTGTTTTTT
CDR3aa: CAIRKRTSGDGELFF

v_gene: TRBV4-1
d_gene: NA
j_gene: TRBJ2-1
abundance: once
CDR3nt: TGCGCCAGCAGCCAAGAGCGCAATGAGCAGTTCTTC
CDR3aa: CASSQERNEQFF

v_gene: TRBV11-3
d_gene: TRBD1
j_gene: TRBJ1-4
abundance: NA
CDR3nt: TGTGCCAGCAGCCGACAGGGGCCTAATGAAAAACTGTTTTTT
CDR3aa: CASSRQGPNEKLFF

v_gene: TRBV6-5
d_gene: NA
j_gene: TRBJ2-1
abundance: NA
CDR3nt: TGTGCCAGCAGCAGGACTAAAAGCTCCTACAATGAGCAGTTCTTC
CDR3aa: CASSRTKSSYNEQFF

v_gene: TRBV15
d_gene: TRBD1
j_gene: TRBJ2-2
abundance: NA
CDR3nt: TGTGCCACCAGCAGAGATAGGGGGCACGGCACCGGGGAGCTGTTTTTT
CDR3aa: CATSRDRGHGTGELFF

v_gene: TRBV27
d_gene: TRBD1
j_gene: TRBJ2-5
abundance: once
CDR3nt: TGTGCCAGCAGTAGGGACAGGGGAGAGACCCAGTACTTC
CDR3aa: CASSRDRGETQYF

v_gene: TRBV28
d_gene: NA
j_gene: TRBJ2-1
abundance: NA
CDR3nt: TGTGCCAGCAAAGGGGCGTCACCATACAATGAGCAGTTCTTC
CDR3aa: CASKGASPYNEQFF

v_gene: TRBV11-2
d_gene: NA
j_gene: TRBJ2-5
abundance: NA
CDR3nt: TGTGCCAGCAGCAAGGGGACAAAAGAGACCCAGTACTTC
CDR3aa: CASSKGTKETQYF

v_gene: TRBV3-1/TRBV3-2
d_gene: TRBD1
j_gene: TRBJ1-4
abundance: NA
CDR3nt: TGTGCCAGCAGCCGGAGGACAGGGGGAACTAATGAAAAACTGTTTTTT
CDR3aa: CASSRRTGGTNEKLFF

v_gene: TRBV2
d_gene: TRBD2
j_gene: TRBJ2-1
abundance: once
CDR3nt: TGTGCCAGCAGTGAAGCGGGGGGGGTCGCCTACAATGAGCAGTTCTTC
CDR3aa: CASSEAGGVAYNEQFF

v_gene: TRBV20-1
d_gene: NA
j_gene: TRBJ1-1
abundance: NA
CDR3nt: TGCAGTGCTAGTCCCGGGACAACGAACTCGAACACTGAAGCTTTCTTT
CDR3aa: CSASPGTTNSNTEAFF

v_gene: TRBV5-6
d_gene: NA
j_gene: TRBJ2-3
abundance: NA
CDR3nt: TGTGCCAGCAGCTTGGCAAGAGGGGGTAAGGTCACAGATACGCAGTATTTT
CDR3aa: CASSLARGGKVTDTQYF

v_gene: TRBV15
d_gene: NA
j_gene: TRBJ2-1
abundance: once
CDR3nt: TGTGCCACCAGCAGAGGAGGCTACCAATACAATGAGCAGTTCTTC
CDR3aa: CATSRGGYQYNEQFF

v_gene: TRBV9
d_gene: TRBD2
j_gene: TRBJ2-1
abundance: few
CDR3nt: TGTGCCAGCAGCGCACCGGGACTAGCGAACAATGAGCAGTTCTTC
CDR3aa: CASSAPGLANNEQFF

v_gene: TRBV28
d_gene: NA
j_gene: TRBJ2-4
abundance: NA
CDR3nt: TGTGCCAGCAGTCTCACCCTCAACTCTATAGCCAAAAACATTCAGTACTTC
CDR3aa: CASSLTLNSIAKNIQYF

v_gene: TRBV5-6
d_gene: TRBD1
j_gene: TRBJ2-7
abundance: few
CDR3nt: TGTGCCAGCAGCTTTCCGGGACAGGGGAGTCACGAGCAGTACTTC
CDR3aa: CASSFPGQGSHEQYF

v_gene: TRBV30
d_gene: TRBD2
j_gene: TRBJ2-5
abundance: NA
CDR3nt: TGTGCCTGGAGTGTACTAGCGGGAGGGCCGGGGGTGACCCAGTACTTC
CDR3aa: CAWSVLAGGPGVTQYF

v_gene: TRBV28
d_gene: NA
j_gene: TRBJ2-2
abundance: NA
CDR3nt: TGTGCCAGCACCATGGCCCCCGGGGAGCTGTTTTTT
CDR3aa: CASTMAPGELFF